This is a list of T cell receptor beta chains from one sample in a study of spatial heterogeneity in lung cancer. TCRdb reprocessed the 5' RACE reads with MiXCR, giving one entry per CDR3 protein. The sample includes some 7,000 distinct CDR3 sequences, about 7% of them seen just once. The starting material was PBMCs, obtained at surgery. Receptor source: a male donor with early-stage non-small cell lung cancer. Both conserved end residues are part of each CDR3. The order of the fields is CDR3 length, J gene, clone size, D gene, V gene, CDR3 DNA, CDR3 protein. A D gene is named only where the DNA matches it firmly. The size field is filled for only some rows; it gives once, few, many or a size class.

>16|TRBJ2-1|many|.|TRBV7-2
TGTGCCAGCAGACAGGCGTTGGAGGGCCGGAATCATGAGCAGTTCTTC
CASRQALEGRNHEQFF
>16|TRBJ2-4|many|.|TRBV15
TGTGCCACCAGCAGGGGAACGCAGGGCTTGGGAAACATTCAGTACTTC
CATSRGTQGLGNIQYF
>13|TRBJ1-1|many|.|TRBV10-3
TGTGCCATCAGCCAGGGGTTGAACACTGAAGCTTTCTTT
CAISQGLNTEAFF
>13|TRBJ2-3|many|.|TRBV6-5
TGTGCCAGCAGTTCCGGGACTTTAGATACGCAGTATTTT
CASSSGTLDTQYF
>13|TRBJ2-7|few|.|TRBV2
TGTGCCAGCAGAGCAGACAGTGGCGGGGAGCAGTACTTC
CASRADSGGEQYF
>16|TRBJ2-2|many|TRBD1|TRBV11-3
TGTGCCAGCAGCTTAGCGTCCAGGGGGAGAACCGGGGAGCTGTTTTTT
CASSLASRGRTGELFF
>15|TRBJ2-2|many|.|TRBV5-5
TGTGCCAGCAGCTTCAGACAGGCGAACACCGGGGAGCTGTTTTTT
CASSFRQANTGELFF
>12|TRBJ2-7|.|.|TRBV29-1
TGCAGCGTGGATATAGGTCCCTACGAGCAGTACTTC
CSVDIGPYEQYF
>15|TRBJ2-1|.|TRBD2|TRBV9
TGTGCCAGCAGCCCAAGCGGGCTAGCGGGTTTAGAGCAGTTCTTC
CASSPSGLAGLEQFF
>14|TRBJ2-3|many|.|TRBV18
TGTGCCAGCTCACCACTAGCGAACACAGATACGCAGTATTTT
CASSPLANTDTQYF
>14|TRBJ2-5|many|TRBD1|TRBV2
TGTGCCAGCAGTGCGGGACAGGGCCAAGAGACCCAGTACTTC
CASSAGQGQETQYF
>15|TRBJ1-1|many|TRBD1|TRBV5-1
TGCGCCAGCAGCGGTTTGACAGGGGGGAACACTGAAGCTTTCTTT
CASSGLTGGNTEAFF
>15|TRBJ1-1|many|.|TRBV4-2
TGTGCCAGCAGCCAAGATTTCAGGTCTAGGACTGAAGCTTTCTTT
CASSQDFRSRTEAFF
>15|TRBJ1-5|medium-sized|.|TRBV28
TGTGCCAGCAGAGCCGACAGGCTTAGCAATCAGCCCCAGCATTTT
CASRADRLSNQPQHF
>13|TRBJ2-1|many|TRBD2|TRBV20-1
TGCAGTGCTAGAGATGGTAGCGGGAGGAGGCAGTTCTTC
CSARDGSGRRQFF
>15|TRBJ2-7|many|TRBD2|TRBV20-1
TGCAGTGCCACGGGAGCAGCGGGAGATTCCTACGAGCAGTACTTC
CSATGAAGDSYEQYF
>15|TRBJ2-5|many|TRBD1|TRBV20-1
TGCAGTGCTCTCTCGGACAGGGGTAGGCAAGAGACCCAGTACTTC
CSALSDRGRQETQYF
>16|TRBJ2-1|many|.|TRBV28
TGTGCCAGCAGTGCATCCCCCCAGGGCTCCTACAATGAGCAGTTCTTC
CASSASPQGSYNEQFF
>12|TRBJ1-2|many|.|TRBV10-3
TGTGCCATCAGTGACTTGAACTATGGCTACACCTTC
CAISDLNYGYTF
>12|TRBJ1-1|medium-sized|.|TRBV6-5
TGTGCCAGCAGTTACGGACAGTCCGAAGCTTTCTTT
CASSYGQSEAFF
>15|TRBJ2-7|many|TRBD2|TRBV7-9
TGTGCCAGCACCTCCTCCTGGGAGGGCGCCTACGAGCAGTACTTC
CASTSSWEGAYEQYF
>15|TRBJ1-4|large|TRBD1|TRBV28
TGTGCCAGCAGTCTAAACAGGGGGTTGTATGAAAAACTGTTTTTT
CASSLNRGLYEKLFF
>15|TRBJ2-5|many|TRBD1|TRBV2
TGTGCCAGCAGCCCCGGGACAGGGGCTCAAGAGACCCAGTACTTC
CASSPGTGAQETQYF
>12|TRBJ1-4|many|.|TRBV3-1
TGTGCCAGCAGCCAAGATAATAGGCCTGTGTTTTTT
CASSQDNRPVFF
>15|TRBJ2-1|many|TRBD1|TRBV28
TGTGCCAGCAGTCCGGACCCGGGACAGGGGTATGAGCAGTTCTTC
CASSPDPGQGYEQFF
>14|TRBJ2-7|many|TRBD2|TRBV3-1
TGTGCCAGCAGCCAAATTAGCGGGACCTACGAGCAGTACTTC
CASSQISGTYEQYF
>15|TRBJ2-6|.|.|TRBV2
TGTGCCAGCAGTGACACGGGGCTTGGGGCCAACGTCCTGACTTTC
CASSDTGLGANVLTF
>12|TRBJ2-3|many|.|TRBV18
TGTGCCAGCTCACGCTACACAGATACGCAGTATTTT
CASSRYTDTQYF
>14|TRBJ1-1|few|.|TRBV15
TGTGCCACCAGCAGAGATCCGACGGGCACTGAAGCTTTCTTT
CATSRDPTGTEAFF
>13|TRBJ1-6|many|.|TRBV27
TGTGCCAGCCGGCTTATTTGGAATTCACCCCTCCACTTT
CASRLIWNSPLHF
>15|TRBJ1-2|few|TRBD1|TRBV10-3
TGTGCCATCAGTGAACAGGGACAGGGGGTCTATGGCTACACCTTC
CAISEQGQGVYGYTF
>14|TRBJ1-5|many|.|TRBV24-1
TGTGCCACCAGTGATCCAGGGGAAGGTCAGCCCCAGCATTTT
CATSDPGEGQPQHF
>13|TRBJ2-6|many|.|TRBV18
TGTGCCAGCTCACCTGTTGGGGCCAACGTCCTGACTTTC
CASSPVGANVLTF
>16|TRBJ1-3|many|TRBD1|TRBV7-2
TGTGCCAGCAGCACCCCTTGGGACAGCTCTGGAAACACCATATATTTT
CASSTPWDSSGNTIYF
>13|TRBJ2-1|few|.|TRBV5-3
TGTGCCAGAAGCACCAAAGAGGGCATTGAGCAGTTCTTC
CARSTKEGIEQFF
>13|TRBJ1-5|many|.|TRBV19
TGTGCCAGTAGTATCTGGTTGAATCAGCCCCAGCATTTT
CASSIWLNQPQHF
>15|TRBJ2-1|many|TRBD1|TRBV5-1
TGCGCCAGCAGCTTGGAGGGACAGGGCTACAATGAGCAGTTCTTC
CASSLEGQGYNEQFF
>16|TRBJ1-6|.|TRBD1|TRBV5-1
TGCGCCAGCAGCCCGGGCGGACAGGGTAGAAATTCACCCCTCCACTTT
CASSPGGQGRNSPLHF
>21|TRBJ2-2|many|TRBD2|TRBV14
TGTGCCAGCAGCCCCCTCTCTCCGGGACTAGCGGGGGGCGCTAACACCGGGGAGCTGTTTTTT
CASSPLSPGLAGGANTGELFF
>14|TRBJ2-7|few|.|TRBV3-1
TGTGCCAGCAGCCAAGGTCTGGGGGTGTACGAGCAGTACTTC
CASSQGLGVYEQYF
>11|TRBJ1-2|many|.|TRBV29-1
TGCAGCGTTGTAACAGGGTTACGCTACACCTTC
CSVVTGLRYTF
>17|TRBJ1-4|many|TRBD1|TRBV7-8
TGTGCCAGCAGCCCAAGGGACAGGGCGGACCCTGCAGGAAAACTGTTTTTT
CASSPRDRADPAGKLFF
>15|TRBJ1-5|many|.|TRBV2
TGTGCCAGCAGTGAAACTCTCTATAGCAATCAGCCCCAGCATTTT
CASSETLYSNQPQHF
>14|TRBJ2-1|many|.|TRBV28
TGTGCCAGCAGGCCACGGGGCCCCCATAATGAGCAGTTCTTC
CASRPRGPHNEQFF